The present TCR beta chain was sequenced within a study of response to subunit inactivated influenza vaccine. TCRdb itself ran the RT-PCR reads through MiXCR, one entry per CDR3 protein. The data contain about 190,000 distinct CDR3 sequences, around an eighth of them seen just once; the ten biggest clones take up roughly 24%. Per germline, CDR1 SGHVS and CDR2 FQNEAQ. The V gene lost 2 bases and the J gene lost 6 bases, with 5 bases spanning the gap. The CDR3 covers 11 residues. This clonotype was observed a few times. V is TRBV7-8 and J is TRBJ2-7; no firm D call. Specimen: CD8+ T cells sorted from PBMCs, collected around 5 days after vaccination. The sequence derives from a man aged 50 to 60 who received an inactivated influenza vaccine. This chain's CDR3 is CASSLSLEQYF. The CDR3 DNA follows: TGTGCCAGCAGCTTATCTCTCGAGCAGTACTTC.